This TCR beta chain was recorded in a study of identical twins. This clonotype has at least ten counts. CDR1 is LGHDT and CDR2 is YNNKEL in the germline V gene (reference sequence). The germline V and J ends were trimmed by 3 bases and 7 bases, with 15 bases remaining between them. This CDR3 spans 14 amino acids. Only healthy Caucasians were included as donors. TCRdb re-analysed the 5' RACE reads in MiXCR, keeping a single row per CDR3 protein. The repertoire holds approximately 210,000 distinct CDR3 sequences, with roughly 15% as singletons. The data also belong to a second study, concerning T cells expressing NK-cell markers. That source adds: Seropositivity for HCMV was found in seven of the eight sequenced donors, with one seronegative.

The sequence was collected from a woman younger than 30 in good health. Sample: CD8+ T cells sorted from blood. The chain recombines TRBV3-1 with TRBJ2-5; D is possibly TRBD2 (5 bases). CDR3 in amino acids: CASSQGVETGTQYF. The CDR3 DNA is TGTGCCAGCAGCCAGGGAGTCGAGACTGGGACCCAGTACTTC.